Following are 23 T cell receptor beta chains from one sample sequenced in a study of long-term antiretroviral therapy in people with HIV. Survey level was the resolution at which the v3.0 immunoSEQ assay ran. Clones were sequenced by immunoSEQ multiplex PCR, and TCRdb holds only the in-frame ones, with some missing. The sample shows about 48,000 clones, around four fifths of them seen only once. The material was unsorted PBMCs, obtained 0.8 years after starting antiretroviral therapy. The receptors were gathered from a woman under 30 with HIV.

CDR3 region: CASSSLAGETDTQYF. The CDR3 nucleotides are TGTGCCAGCAGTTCTCTAGCGGGAGAGACAGATACGCAGTATTTT. The chain combines TRBV6-1 with TRBJ2-3; 10 positions agree with TRBD2. V trimming: 5 bases; J trimming: 3 bases; junction bases outside the gene matches: 5. CDR3 length: 15 residues. Germline lookup yields CDR1 MNHNS and CDR2 SASEGT.

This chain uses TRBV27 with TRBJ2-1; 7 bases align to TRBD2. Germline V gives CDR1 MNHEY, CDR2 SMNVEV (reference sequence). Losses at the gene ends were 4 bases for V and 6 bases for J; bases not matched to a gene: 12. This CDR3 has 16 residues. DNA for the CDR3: TGTGCCAGCAGTTACACCGGGAGGAGCCCCTTCAATGAGCAGTTCTTC. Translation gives CASSYTGRSPFNEQFF.

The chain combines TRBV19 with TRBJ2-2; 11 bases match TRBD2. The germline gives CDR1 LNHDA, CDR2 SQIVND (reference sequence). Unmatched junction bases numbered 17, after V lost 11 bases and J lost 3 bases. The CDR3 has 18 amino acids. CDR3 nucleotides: TGTGCCGAATACAAAATAATACTAGCGGGAGTCGACACCGGGGAGCTGTTTTTT. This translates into CAEYKIILAGVDTGELFF.

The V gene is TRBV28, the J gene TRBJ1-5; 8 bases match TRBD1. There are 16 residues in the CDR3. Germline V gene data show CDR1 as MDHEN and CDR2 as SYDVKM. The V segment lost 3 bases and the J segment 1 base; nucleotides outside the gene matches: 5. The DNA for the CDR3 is TGTGCCAGCAGTTTCGACAGGGGAAGGAGCAATCAGCCCCAGCATTTT. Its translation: CASSFDRGRSNQPQHF.

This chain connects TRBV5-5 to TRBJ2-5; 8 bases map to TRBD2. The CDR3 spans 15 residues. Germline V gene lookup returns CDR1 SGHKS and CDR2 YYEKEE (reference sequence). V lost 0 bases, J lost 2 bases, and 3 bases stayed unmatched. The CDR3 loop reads CASSLALAGQETQYF. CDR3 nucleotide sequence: TGTGCCAGCAGCTTGGCCTTAGCGGGGCAAGAGACCCAGTACTTC.

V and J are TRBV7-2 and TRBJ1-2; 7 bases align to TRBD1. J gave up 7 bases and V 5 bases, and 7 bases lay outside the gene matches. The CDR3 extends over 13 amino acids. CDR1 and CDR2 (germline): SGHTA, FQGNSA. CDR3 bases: TGTGCCAGCAGCCCCAGGGGGGGCCGTGGCTACACCTTC. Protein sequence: CASSPRGGRGYTF. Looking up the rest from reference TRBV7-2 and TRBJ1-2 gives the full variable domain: GAGVSQSPSNKVTEKGKDVELRCDPISGHTALYWYRQSLGQGLEFLIYFQGNSAPDKSGLPSDRFSAERTGGSVSTLTIQRTQQEDSAVYLCASSPRGGRGYTFGSGTRLTVV.

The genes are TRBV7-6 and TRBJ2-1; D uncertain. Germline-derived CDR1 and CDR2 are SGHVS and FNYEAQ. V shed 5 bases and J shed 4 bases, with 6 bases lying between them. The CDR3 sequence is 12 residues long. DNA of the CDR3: TGTGCCAGCAGCCGGGCATACAATGAGCAGTTCTTC. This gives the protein CASSRAYNEQFF.

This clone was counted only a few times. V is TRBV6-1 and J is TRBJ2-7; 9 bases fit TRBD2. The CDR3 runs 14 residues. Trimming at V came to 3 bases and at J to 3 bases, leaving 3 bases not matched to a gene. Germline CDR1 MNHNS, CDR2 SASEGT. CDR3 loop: CASSETSGDYEQYF. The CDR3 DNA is TGTGCCAGCAGTGAGACTAGCGGAGACTACGAGCAGTACTTC.

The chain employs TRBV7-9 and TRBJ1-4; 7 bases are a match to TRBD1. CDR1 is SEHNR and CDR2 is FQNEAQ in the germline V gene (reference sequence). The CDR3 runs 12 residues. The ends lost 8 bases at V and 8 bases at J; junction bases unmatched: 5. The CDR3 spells CASGQVEEKLFF. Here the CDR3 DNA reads TGTGCCAGCGGACAGGTCGAGGAAAAACTGTTTTTT.

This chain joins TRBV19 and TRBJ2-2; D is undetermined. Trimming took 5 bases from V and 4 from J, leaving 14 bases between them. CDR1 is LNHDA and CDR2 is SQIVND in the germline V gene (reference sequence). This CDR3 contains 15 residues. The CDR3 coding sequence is TGTGCCAGTAGTGGTGGGGTCGTGGGCACCGGGGAGCTGTTTTTT. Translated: CASSGGVVGTGELFF. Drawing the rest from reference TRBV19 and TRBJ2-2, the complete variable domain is DGGITQSPKYLFRKEGQNVTLSCEQNLNHDAMYWYRQDPGQGLRLIYYSQIVNDFQKGDIAEGYSVSREKKESFPLTVTSAQKNPTAFYLCASSGGVVGTGELFFGEGSRLTVL.

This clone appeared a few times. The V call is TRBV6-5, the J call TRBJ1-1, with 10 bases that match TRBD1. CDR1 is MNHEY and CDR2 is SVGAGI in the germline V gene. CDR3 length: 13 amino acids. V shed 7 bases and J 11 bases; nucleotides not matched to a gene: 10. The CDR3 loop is CASTPGTGVDAFF. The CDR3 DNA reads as TGTGCCAGCACCCCGGGGACAGGGGTTGATGCTTTCTTT.

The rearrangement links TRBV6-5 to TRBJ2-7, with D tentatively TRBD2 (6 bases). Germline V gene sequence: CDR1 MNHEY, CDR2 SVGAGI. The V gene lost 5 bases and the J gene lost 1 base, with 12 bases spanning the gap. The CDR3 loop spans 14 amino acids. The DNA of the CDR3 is TGTGCCAGCAGTAAGGGACTGGGGTCCTACGAGCAGTACTTC. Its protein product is CASSKGLGSYEQYF.

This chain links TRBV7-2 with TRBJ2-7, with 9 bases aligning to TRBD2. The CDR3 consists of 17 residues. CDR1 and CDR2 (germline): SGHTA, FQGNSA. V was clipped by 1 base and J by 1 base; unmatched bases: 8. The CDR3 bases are TGTGCCAGCAGCTTAGATGGAGCGGGAGGACCTTCCTACGAGCAGTACTTC. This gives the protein CASSLDGAGGPSYEQYF. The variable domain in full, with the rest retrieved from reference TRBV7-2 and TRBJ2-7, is GAGVSQSPSNKVTEKGKDVELRCDPISGHTALYWYRQSLGQGLEFLIYFQGNSAPDKSGLPSDRFSAERTGGSVSTLTIQRTQQEDSAVYLCASSLDGAGGPSYEQYFGPGTRLTVT.

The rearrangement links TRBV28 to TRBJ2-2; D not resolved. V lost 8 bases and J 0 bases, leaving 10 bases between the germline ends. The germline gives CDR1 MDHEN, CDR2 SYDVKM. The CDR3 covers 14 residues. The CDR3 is CASLTHTNTGELFF. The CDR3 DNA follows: TGTGCCAGCCTGACACACACGAACACCGGGGAGCTGTTTTTT.

This CDR3 is CASSLRGSTGELFF. The CDR3 coding sequence is TGTGCCAGCAGCTTGAGGGGAAGCACCGGGGAGCTGTTTTTT. The genes are TRBV5-5 and TRBJ2-2; tentatively, D is TRBD1 (5 bases). Germline V gene data show CDR1 as SGHKS and CDR2 as YYEKEE (reference sequence). The CDR3 sequence is 14 residues long. V was shortened by 1 base and J by 4 bases, with 8 bases between the two germline ends.

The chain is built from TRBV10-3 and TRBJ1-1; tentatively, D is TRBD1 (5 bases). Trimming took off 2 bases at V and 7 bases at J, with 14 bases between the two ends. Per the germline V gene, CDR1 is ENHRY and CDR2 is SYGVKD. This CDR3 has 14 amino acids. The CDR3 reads CAISEDLRQGEAFF. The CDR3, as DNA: TGTGCCATCAGTGAGGACCTCCGGCAGGGTGAAGCTTTCTTT.

The CDR3 loop is CASRGGQLKSQYF. The CDR3 nucleotides read TGTGCCAGCAGGGGGGGACAGCTAAAGTCCCAGTACTTC. The chain couples TRBV6-1 to TRBJ2-5, with D perhaps matching TRBD1 (7 bases). The germline V and J ends were trimmed by 6 bases and 9 bases, with 17 bases remaining between them. Germline-derived CDR1 and CDR2 are MNHNS and SASEGT. This CDR3 is built from 13 residues.

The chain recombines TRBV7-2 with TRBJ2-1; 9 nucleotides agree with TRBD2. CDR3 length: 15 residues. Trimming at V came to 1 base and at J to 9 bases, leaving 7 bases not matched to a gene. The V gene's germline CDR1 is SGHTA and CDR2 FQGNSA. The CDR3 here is CASSLDSGRSGEQFF. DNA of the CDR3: TGTGCCAGCAGCTTAGATAGCGGGAGATCCGGTGAGCAGTTCTTC.

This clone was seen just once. The CDR3 loop is CASSESPSGVGETQYF. The CDR3, as DNA: TGTGCCAGCAGTGAAAGCCCCTCGGGGGTAGGGGAGACCCAGTACTTC. The chain joins TRBV6-1 to TRBJ2-5, with D possibly being TRBD2 (6 bases). The V gene lost 2 bases and the J gene lost 5 bases, with 18 bases spanning the gap. The V gene's germline CDR1 is MNHNS and CDR2 SASEGT. The CDR3 loop spans 16 amino acids.

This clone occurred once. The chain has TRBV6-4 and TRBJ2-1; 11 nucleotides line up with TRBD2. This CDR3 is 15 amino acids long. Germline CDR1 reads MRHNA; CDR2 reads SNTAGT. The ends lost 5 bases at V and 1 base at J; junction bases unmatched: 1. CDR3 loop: CASSIAGGSYNEQFF. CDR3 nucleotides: TGTGCCAGCAGTATAGCGGGAGGGTCCTACAATGAGCAGTTCTTC.

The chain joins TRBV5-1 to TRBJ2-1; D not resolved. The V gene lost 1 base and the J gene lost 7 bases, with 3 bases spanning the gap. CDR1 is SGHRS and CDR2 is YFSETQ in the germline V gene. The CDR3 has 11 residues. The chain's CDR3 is CASSLQNEQFF. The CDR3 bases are TGCGCCAGCAGCTTGCAAAATGAGCAGTTCTTC.

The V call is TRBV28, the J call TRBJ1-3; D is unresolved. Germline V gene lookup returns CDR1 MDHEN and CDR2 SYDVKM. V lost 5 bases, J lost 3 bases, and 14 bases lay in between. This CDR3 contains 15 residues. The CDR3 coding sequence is TGTGCCAGCAGTCCGGCGGAGGTGGATGGAAACACCATATATTTT. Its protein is CASSPAEVDGNTIYF.

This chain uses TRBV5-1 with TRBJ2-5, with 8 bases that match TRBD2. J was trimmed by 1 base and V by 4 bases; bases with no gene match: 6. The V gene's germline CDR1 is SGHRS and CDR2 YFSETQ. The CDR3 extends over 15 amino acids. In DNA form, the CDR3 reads TGCGCCAGCAGCAAGATTACTAGCGGCCAAGAGACCCAGTACTTC. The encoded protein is CASSKITSGQETQYF.